This T cell receptor beta chain was found in a study of shared clonotypes between healthy human individuals. Whole-study results and caveats: The study drew on few donors, limiting represented genetic and exposure-history diversity. Relative to memory subsets, naive subsets generally showed larger estimated richness. A few donors held 5% to 5.5% of naive CD4 clonotypes in common.

Concerning this clone: What it binds is not known.

The CDR3 runs to 15 residues. Looked up from germline, CDR1 is MDHEN and CDR2 is SYDVKM. The V gene end was trimmed by 9 bases and the J gene end by 2 bases; junction bases not matched to a gene: 13. Profiled with immunoSEQ multiplex PCR; TCRdb holds only in-frame clones, not every one. This table has approximately 840,000 clones, 95% to 97% appearing once. It was CD45RO-negative cells, positively selected for CCR7, that made up naive CD8 cells, with terminally differentiated effector memory CD45RA+ cells excluded. The TCR sequence derives from a man aged 25-45 years in good health. The chain couples TRBV28 to TRBJ2-7, with 7 bases that match TRBD1. The sample comprised naive CD8+ T cells sorted from blood. The CDR3: CASQKGQLTTYEQYF. CDR3 bases: TGTGCCAGTCAGAAGGGACAGTTGACGACCTACGAGCAGTACTTC.